The sequence of this T cell receptor (beta chain) was determined in a study of shared clonotypes between healthy human individuals. Looking at the study overall: CD4 naive and CD4 memory each took three plates per donor, while CD8 naive took two and CD8 memory one. Study-wide findings and caveats: Among a few donors, about 5% of naive CD4 clonotypes were found in common. How much donors shared clonotypes was expected to be affected by sequencing depth.

Turning to this clone: The antigen is unknown.

CDR1 and CDR2 from the germline V gene are SQVTM and ANQGSEA. CDR3 length: 14 amino acids. Trimming cost V 2 bases and J 3 bases; bases outside gene matches: 4. Subsets obtained from CD4+ cells comprised CD45RA+ naive and CD45RA-negative memory cells. The protocol was immunoSEQ multiplex PCR, while the TCRdb copy is restricted to in-frame clones and leaves out a portion. In the table there are a few million clones, 85% to 95% of which are singletons. The chain joins TRBV29-1 to TRBJ2-1; 7 positions agree with TRBD1. Source material: naive CD4+ T cells from PBMCs. Subset defined: CD45RA+ positively selected. The receptor comes from a man between 18 and 35 years old in good health. Some clones in this sample may be carry-over from other donors' samples. The CDR3 nucleotides are TGCAGCGTTGAACCGGGACAGAGCTACAATGAGCAGTTCTTC. Protein product: CSVEPGQSYNEQFF.